One sample yielded the 19 T cell receptor beta chains listed below, sequenced in a study of CD8+ T cells in alopecia areata. Once RNA had been extracted, it was reverse transcribed into cDNA to act as the sequencing template. Using immunoSEQ multiplex PCR, the repertoire was profiled, and TCRdb retains in-frame clones only, with some absent. The sample includes around 13,000 clones, roughly 65% seen only once; the top ten take 5.5% to 8.5%. Treatment in this sample: oral pan-JAK inhibitor, 5-10 mg twice daily. The investigators collected lesional scalp punch biopsies and peripheral blood from alopecia areata patients. The sequenced sample was skin, obtained at week 4, from a patient treated with tofacitinib. These receptors originate from a human donor with alopecia areata.

This chain joins TRBV7-2 and TRBJ2-7; 12 bases align to TRBD2. CDR3 length: 11 residues. Per germline, CDR1 SGHTA and CDR2 FQGNSA. After removal of 5 bases from V and 13 bases from J, the junction contained 3 bases not matched to a gene. CDR3 in DNA: TGTGCCAGCAGCCAGGGACTAGCGGGTTACTTC. Its translation: CASSQGLAGYF.

This chain joins TRBV10-1 and TRBJ1-6; D is possibly TRBD1 (5 bases). The CDR3 runs to 18 residues. The V gene's germline CDR1 is WNHNN and CDR2 SYGVQD (reference sequence). With 0 bases removed from V and 0 bases from J, the gap between germline ends came to 12 bases. The CDR3 DNA sequence: TGCGCCAGCAGTGAGTCTGCCAGGGACTACTCCTATAATTCACCCCTCCACTTT. The encoded protein is CASSESARDYSYNSPLHF.

This clone appeared once. This chain joins TRBV4-2 and TRBJ2-5; D perhaps matches TRBD2 (7 bases). Germline assignment: CDR1 LGHNA and CDR2 YNFKEQ. The V and J ends lost 0 bases and 5 bases respectively, with 25 bases between them. The CDR3 loop spans 19 amino acids. CDR3 sequence reads: CASSQDLRRTGGLSETQYF. The CDR3 coding sequence is TGTGCCAGCAGCCAAGATTTACGACGAACGGGGGGCCTCTCGGAGACCCAGTACTTC.

V usage is TRBV5-6 and J usage is TRBJ2-1, with 8 nucleotides matching TRBD1. Germline V gene sequence: CDR1 SGHDT, CDR2 YYEEEE. The V and J ends lost 4 bases and 9 bases, in that order; junction bases with no gene match: 3. CDR3 length equals 12 residues. This CDR3 is CASSPGQGEQFF. The CDR3, as DNA: TGTGCCAGCAGCCCCGGACAGGGTGAGCAGTTCTTC.

The chain recombines TRBV4-3 with TRBJ1-1, with D hard to call. This CDR3 has 13 amino acids. Per germline, CDR1 LGHNA and CDR2 YSLEER. With 4 bases removed from V and 1 base from J, the gap between germline ends came to 7 bases. CDR3 coding DNA: TGCGCCAGCAGCCTTCGGTGGAACACTGAAGCTTTCTTT. Translated: CASSLRWNTEAFF.

This clone is judged medium-sized. This chain uses TRBV7-9 with TRBJ2-1; 7 bases map to TRBD2. Germline V gives CDR1 SEHNR, CDR2 FQNEAQ (reference sequence). J lost 3 bases, V lost 4 bases, and 6 bases had no gene match. This CDR3 region has 15 residues. DNA of the CDR3: TGTGCCAGCAGCTCAGGACTAGAAATCTACAATGAGCAGTTCTTC. The encoded protein is CASSSGLEIYNEQFF.

V gene TRBV5-5 combines with J gene TRBJ2-7, with TRBD2 identical over 9 bases. The CDR3 runs to 16 residues. V was clipped by 2 bases and J by 2 bases; unmatched bases: 8. The germline V gene has CDR1 SGHKS and CDR2 YYEKEE (reference sequence). CDR3 sequence: CASSLVGLAGTYEQYF. CDR3 sequence (DNA): TGTGCCAGCAGCTTAGTTGGGCTAGCGGGGACCTACGAGCAGTACTTC.

The chain employs TRBV5-1 and TRBJ2-5; 14 bases are a match to TRBD2. This CDR3 spans 19 amino acids. Germline values: CDR1 SGHRS, CDR2 YFSETQ. V gave up 4 bases and J gave up 0 bases; unmatched junction bases: 11. The CDR3 region is CASSPKKTSGGAYQETQYF. For the CDR3, the DNA is TGCGCCAGCAGCCCCAAAAAGACTAGCGGGGGGGCCTACCAAGAGACCCAGTACTTC. Looking up the rest from reference TRBV5-1 and TRBJ2-5 gives the full variable domain: KAGVTQTPRYLIKTRGQQVTLSCSPISGHRSVSWYQQTPGQGLQFLFEYFSETQRNKGNFPGRFSGRQFSNSRSEMNVSTLELGDSALYLCASSPKKTSGGAYQETQYFGPGTRLLVL.

This clone was seen only a few times. J is TRBJ1-5 and V is TRBV5-5; D is possibly TRBD1 (6 bases). V lost 4 bases, J lost 1 base, and 18 bases lay in between. The CDR3 contains 17 residues. Germline values: CDR1 SGHKS, CDR2 YYEKEE (reference sequence). Here the CDR3 reads CASSQVLGQGSNQPQHF. CDR3 coding DNA: TGTGCCAGCAGCCAAGTGCTAGGCCAGGGGAGCAATCAGCCCCAGCATTTT.

V and J are TRBV25-1 and TRBJ1-1; 7 positions match TRBD1. The CDR3 is 16 residues long. In germline, CDR1 is MGHDK, CDR2 SYGVNS. V lost 4 bases, J lost 4 bases, and 12 bases stayed unmatched. CDR3 bases: TGTGCCAGCAGTGGCCTTGAACAGGGGCGTGTCACTGAAGCTTTCTTT. Protein product: CASSGLEQGRVTEAFF.

This clone has more than one count but fewer than ten. The V call is TRBV19, the J call TRBJ2-7, with TRBD2 matching 8 bases. The CDR3 runs to 15 residues. In germline, CDR1 is LNHDA, CDR2 SQIVND (reference sequence). With 7 bases clipped from V and 3 bases from J, the junction kept 11 bases outside the gene matches. CDR3 in DNA: TGTGCCAGTACCCTTGCCACGGGAGGGGGCTACGAGCAGTACTTC. Protein: CASTLATGGGYEQYF.

V usage is TRBV4-1 and J usage is TRBJ2-1; 13 bases map to TRBD2. Germline V gene lookup returns CDR1 MGHRA and CDR2 YSYEKL. The junction had 4 bases not matched to a gene; V was cut back by 4 bases and J by 7 bases. The CDR3 extends over 15 amino acids. The CDR3 reads CASSPGLAGKNEQFF. The CDR3 DNA reads as TGCGCCAGCAGCCCGGGACTAGCGGGGAAGAATGAGCAGTTCTTC.

The chain recombines TRBV7-9 with TRBJ2-3, with 9 nucleotides matching TRBD2. Germline assignment: CDR1 SEHNR and CDR2 FQNEAQ (reference sequence). V lost 5 bases to trimming and J lost 6 bases; unmatched junction nucleotides: 15. There are 17 residues in the CDR3. CDR3 nucleotides: TGTGCCAGCAGCCCACCCCTTGGGGCGGGGGGGCTGGATACGCAGTATTTT. It yields the protein CASSPPLGAGGLDTQYF.

This clone appeared a few times. V is TRBV7-2 and J is TRBJ2-7; maybe TRBD2 (7 bases). The CDR3 is 15 residues long. Germline values: CDR1 SGHTA, CDR2 FQGNSA. The V end was cut by 2 bases, the J end by 6 bases, with 17 bases between. The CDR3 protein is CASSLNGGPGSEQYF. Written as DNA, the CDR3 is TGTGCCAGCAGCTTAAACGGGGGGCCCGGAAGCGAGCAGTACTTC.

This clone appeared once. The gene calls are TRBV10-1 and TRBJ2-1; D gene ambiguous. Germline V gene lookup returns CDR1 WNHNN and CDR2 SYGVQD (reference sequence). The CDR3 totals 14 residues. Trimming removed 2 bases at V and 6 bases at J, with 11 bases between. The CDR3: CASSERDRFNEQFF. The CDR3, as DNA: TGCGCCAGCAGTGAGAGGGATCGGTTCAATGAGCAGTTCTTC.

This clone came up a few times. The chain is built from TRBV11-2 and TRBJ1-2, with 7 nucleotides matching TRBD1. The CDR3 loop spans 16 amino acids. J gave up 4 bases and V 2 bases, and 10 bases lay outside the gene matches. Germline CDR1 is SGHAT and CDR2 is FQNNGV. CDR3 nucleotide sequence: TGTGCCAGCAGCTTAACAGGGGAAACGGCGGGCTATGGCTACACCTTC. Residues: CASSLTGETAGYGYTF.

V and J are TRBV6-5 and TRBJ2-5; D perhaps matches TRBD2 (5 bases). V lost 2 bases to trimming and J lost 6 bases, with 13 bases between them. The CDR3 extends over 14 amino acids. The germline V gene has CDR1 MNHEY and CDR2 SVGAGI. CDR3 in amino acids: CASSYDRGLKTQYF. In DNA form, the CDR3 reads TGTGCCAGCAGTTACGATCGGGGTTTGAAGACCCAGTACTTC.

The chain has TRBV2 and TRBJ1-6; D not resolved. V was shortened by 0 bases and J by 0 bases, with 9 bases between the two germline ends. There are 17 residues in the CDR3. Germline CDR1 and CDR2: SNHLY and FYNNEI. CDR3 in amino acids: CASSEALASSYNSPLHF. As DNA, the CDR3 is TGTGCCAGCAGTGAAGCGCTTGCGAGCTCCTATAATTCACCCCTCCACTTT.

V and J are TRBV7-2 and TRBJ2-5; TRBD2 aligns across 9 bases. V dropped 5 bases and J dropped 3; count of bases not matched to a gene: 10. Looked up from germline, CDR1 is SGHTA and CDR2 is FQGNSA. This CDR3 is 16 amino acids long. CDR3 in amino acids: CASSPMSGGRKETQYF. The CDR3 DNA reads TGTGCCAGCAGCCCCATGAGCGGGGGGCGAAAAGAGACCCAGTACTTC. The full variable domain, completed using reference TRBV7-2 and TRBJ2-5, is GAGVSQSPSNKVTEKGKDVELRCDPISGHTALYWYRQSLGQGLEFLIYFQGNSAPDKSGLPSDRFSAERTGGSVSTLTIQRTQQEDSAVYLCASSPMSGGRKETQYFGPGTRLLVL.